Shown below are 21 T cell receptor beta chains from a single sample sequenced in a study of T cell repertoires in cytomegalovirus infection. From the reads, TCRdb called clonotypes with MiXCR, one entry per CDR3 protein. The table has approximately 700,000 distinct CDR3 sequences, under 40% seen once. Sequencing was carried out using PBMCs. These receptors all come from a human donor in good health (CMV status not recorded). Some clones in this sample may be carry-over from other donors' samples.

V is TRBV4-1 and J is TRBJ2-7, with 10 nucleotides matching TRBD2. V shed 4 bases, J shed 3 bases, and the junction held 3 bases outside the gene matches. The CDR3 covers 14 residues. Germline-derived CDR1 and CDR2 are MGHRA and YSYEKL. The CDR3 region is CASSLGLARYEQYF. The DNA for the CDR3 is TGCGCCAGCAGCCTGGGACTAGCGCGCTACGAGCAGTACTTC.

On this clonotype itself: The junction departs from germline at one end; a sequencing error may be responsible. The J gene is TRBJ1-5, the V gene TRBV6-1, with a weak D call TRBD1 (6 bases). Germline V gene data show CDR1 as MNHNS and CDR2 as SASEGT. The CDR3 loop spans 14 amino acids. The CDR3, as DNA: TGTGACAGCAGTGGACAGTGGGTAAATCAGCCCCAGCATTTT. It specifies CDSSGQWVNQPQHF.

This clonotype was seen a few times. V gene TRBV28 combines with J gene TRBJ1-5; 7 bases align to TRBD1. The CDR3 consists of 13 residues. V lost 6 bases to trimming and J lost 6 bases; unmatched junction nucleotides: 5. Germline-derived CDR1 and CDR2 are MDHEN and SYDVKM. The CDR3 sequence is CASREGAGQPQHF. In nucleotides, the CDR3 is TGTGCCAGCAGGGAGGGGGCTGGTCAGCCCCAGCATTTT.

CDR3: CAISEGQDLSGNTIYF. The CDR3 DNA reads as TGTGCCATCAGTGAGGGACAGGACCTCTCTGGAAACACCATATATTTT. J is TRBJ1-3 and V is TRBV10-3, with TRBD1 matching 7 bases. The ends lost 2 bases at V and 0 bases at J; junction bases unmatched: 4. The CDR3 totals 16 residues. Per germline, CDR1 ENHRY and CDR2 SYGVKD.

The sample holds many counts of this clonotype. This chain connects TRBV7-2 to TRBJ1-5; D uncertain. Trimming cost V 2 bases and J 3 bases, with 14 bases left between them. CDR1 SGHTA and CDR2 FQGNSA come from the germline V gene. The CDR3 extends over 16 amino acids. The CDR3 region is CASSLTGSLINQPQHF. The CDR3 DNA sequence: TGTGCCAGCAGCTTAACGGGCAGTCTAATCAATCAGCCCCAGCATTTT.

This clonotype was seen a handful of times. The gene calls are TRBV5-1 and TRBJ1-5; tentative D call: TRBD1 (5 bases). This CDR3 is built from 13 residues. Trimming removed 3 bases at V and 5 bases at J, with 9 bases between. Germline V gene lookup returns CDR1 SGHRS and CDR2 YFSETQ. CDR3 bases: TGCGCCAGCAGCTCTGGGGCAGATCAGCCCCAGCATTTT. Encoded protein: CASSSGADQPQHF.

As concerns this clonotype: Being one base from a much bigger clone, this may be a read error. The chain joins TRBV7-8 to TRBJ2-7, with TRBD1 identical over 7 bases. The CDR3 is made up of 13 amino acids. V gave up 9 bases and J gave up 3 bases; unmatched junction bases: 8. From germline, CDR1 is SGHVS and CDR2 FQNEAQ. In DNA, the CDR3 is TGTGCCAGAACCCGAGGGGGCCTCTACGAGCAGTACTTC. The encoded protein is CARTRGGLYEQYF.

This clonotype was seen repeatedly, ten times or more. V and J are TRBV19 and TRBJ2-7, with D unclear. Germline assignment: CDR1 LNHDA and CDR2 SQIVND (reference sequence). The CDR3 runs to 13 residues. Trimming left V 3 bases short and J 7 bases short, with 13 bases between. CDR3 protein: CASSIGRVEEQYF. The DNA of the CDR3 is TGTGCCAGTAGTATCGGCCGAGTCGAGGAGCAGTACTTC.

This clonotype has just a few counts. V is TRBV7-9 and J is TRBJ2-1; D is uncertain. This CDR3 contains 13 residues. The germline V gene encodes CDR1 SEHNR and CDR2 FQNEAQ (reference sequence). The germline V and J ends were trimmed by 2 bases and 4 bases, with 6 bases remaining between them. CDR3 sequence: CASSLKVYNEQFF. The CDR3 DNA reads TGTGCCAGCAGCTTAAAGGTTTACAATGAGCAGTTCTTC.

This clonotype was seen more than once but under ten times. V usage is TRBV2 and J usage is TRBJ1-1; tentative D call: TRBD1 (5 bases). Germline V lookup: CDR1 SNHLY, CDR2 FYNNEI. The CDR3 is 18 amino acids. Trimming pared 9 bases from V and 1 base from J, leaving 27 bases between. The CDR3 bases are TGTGCCAGTCGCACTACTCAAGACAGAGTTTCTACGAACACTGAAGCTTTCTTT. Its protein is CASRTTQDRVSTNTEAFF. Full variable domain (outside the CDR3, taken from reference TRBV2 and TRBJ1-1): EPEVTQTPSHQVTQMGQEVILRCVPISNHLYFYWYRQILGQKVEFLVSFYNNEISEKSEIFDDQFSVERPDGSNFTLKIRSTKLEDSAMYFCASRTTQDRVSTNTEAFFGQGTRLTVV.

Only a few counts were recorded for this clonotype. The chain joins TRBV6-6 to TRBJ1-5; the match to TRBD1 covers 8 bases. The V segment lost 4 bases and the J segment 6 bases; nucleotides outside the gene matches: 5. The CDR3 loop spans 14 amino acids. CDR1 is MNHNY and CDR2 is SVGAGI in the germline V gene (reference sequence). The CDR3, as DNA: TGTGCCAGCAGTTCGGACAGGGTGGGTCAGCCCCAGCATTTT. Translated, it gives CASSSDRVGQPQHF.

This clonotype came up many times. One end of the junction is discordant with germline, which a read error may explain. The V call is TRBV7-2, the J call TRBJ2-1; 9 nucleotides align to TRBD2. The CDR3 covers 18 residues. Germline CDR1 is SGHTA and CDR2 is FQGNSA. The CDR3 loop is CASSLAGRTSVGLNEQFF. The DNA of the CDR3 is TGTGCCAGCAGCTTAGCGGGCAGGACTAGCGTGGGGCTCAATGAACAGTTCTTC.

This clonotype was observed at least ten times. The J gene is TRBJ2-1, the V gene TRBV7-8, with 7 positions matching TRBD2. Germline V gene lookup returns CDR1 SGHVS and CDR2 FQNEAQ. The CDR3 is 16 amino acids. V trimming: 5 bases; J trimming: 2 bases; junction bases outside the gene matches: 9. The CDR3 bases are TGTGCCAGCAGCCCCCTAACTAGCGCCGCCTACAATGAGCAGTTCTTC. Amino acid sequence: CASSPLTSAAYNEQFF. The variable domain in full, completed from reference TRBV7-8 and TRBJ2-1, reads GAGVSQSPRYKVAKRGQDVALRCDPISGHVSLFWYQQALGQGPEFLTYFQNEAQLDKSGLPSDRFFAERPEGSVSTLKIQRTQQEDSAVYLCASSPLTSAAYNEQFFGPGTRLTVL.

The V and J genes are TRBV4-1 and TRBJ1-1; D is unclear. The V gene lost 3 bases and the J gene lost 5 bases, with 13 bases spanning the gap. Germline-derived CDR1 and CDR2 are MGHRA and YSYEKL. This CDR3 is built from 14 residues. The CDR3 DNA follows: TGCGCCAGCAGCCAGTTCCCTGGTTGGACTGAAGCTTTCTTT. Translated, it gives CASSQFPGWTEAFF.

The chain employs TRBV6-2 or TRBV6-3 and TRBJ2-3, with 12 bases lining up with TRBD1. Per germline, CDR1 MNHEY and CDR2 SVGEGT. The CDR3 totals 16 residues. Unmatched junction bases numbered 6, after V lost 4 bases and J lost 4 bases. DNA of the CDR3: TGTGCCAGCAGTTCCCGAGGGACAGGGGGCCCAGATACGCAGTATTTT. This gives the protein CASSSRGTGGPDTQYF.

This chain's CDR3 is CSSQDSPPGGQETQYF. CDR3 in DNA: TGCAGTTCACAAGACAGCCCCCCGGGTGGACAAGAGACCCAGTACTTC. V gene TRBV20-1 combines with J gene TRBJ2-5; a weak D match, TRBD1 (5 bases). The V end lost 8 bases, the J end lost 2 bases, and 24 bases lay between the germline ends. Per the germline V gene, CDR1 is DFQATT and CDR2 is SNEGSKA (reference sequence). The CDR3 length is 16 residues.

Comments on this clonotype: One end of the junction varies from germline; a read error may be responsible. This chain connects TRBV7-9 to TRBJ1-1, with 7 bases that match TRBD1. Germline lookup yields CDR1 SEHNR and CDR2 FQNEAQ (reference sequence). The CDR3 is 14 amino acids. CDR3 bases: TGTGCCAGCAGCGACGGGACAGTCGGCACTGAAGCTTCCTTT. Amino acids: CASSDGTVGTEASF.

This clonotype was observed a handful of times. Written as DNA, the CDR3 is TGTGCCAGCAGCGCTGACGGTTATCAGCCCCAGCATTTT. Translation: CASSADGYQPQHF. The rearrangement links TRBV5-6 to TRBJ1-5; D is uncertain. V was shortened by 4 bases and J by 5 bases, with 10 bases between the two germline ends. There are 13 residues in the CDR3. From germline, CDR1 is SGHDT and CDR2 YYEEEE.

This clonotype was counted once. V is TRBV15 and J is TRBJ1-1, with a weak D call TRBD1 (6 bases). V lost 5 bases to trimming and J lost 10 bases, with 20 bases between them. The CDR3 covers 14 residues. The germline V gene has CDR1 LNHNV and CDR2 YYDKDF (reference sequence). The CDR3 loop is CATSLGLTQGRAFF. The CDR3, as DNA: TGTGCCACCAGCCTAGGCCTGACGCAGGGGAGAGCTTTCTTT.

CDR3 bases: TGCGCCAGCAGCCAATCAGGACAGGGACTAGAGCAGTTCTTC. This translates into CASSQSGQGLEQFF. The chain couples TRBV4-3 to TRBJ2-1, with D perhaps TRBD1 (8 bases). CDR3 length equals 14 residues. Germline V lookup: CDR1 LGHNA, CDR2 YSLEER. V was shortened by 2 bases and J by 10 bases, with 15 bases between the two germline ends.

This sequence joins TRBV28 and TRBJ1-6; possibly TRBD1 for D (6 bases). The CDR3 has 15 residues. Deletions cut 4 bases from V and 7 bases from J, with 14 bases between. Germline V lookup: CDR1 MDHEN, CDR2 SYDVKM. The CDR3 sequence is CASSSGQFQNSPLHF. The CDR3 DNA reads TGTGCCAGCAGTTCGGGACAATTTCAGAATTCACCCCTCCACTTT.